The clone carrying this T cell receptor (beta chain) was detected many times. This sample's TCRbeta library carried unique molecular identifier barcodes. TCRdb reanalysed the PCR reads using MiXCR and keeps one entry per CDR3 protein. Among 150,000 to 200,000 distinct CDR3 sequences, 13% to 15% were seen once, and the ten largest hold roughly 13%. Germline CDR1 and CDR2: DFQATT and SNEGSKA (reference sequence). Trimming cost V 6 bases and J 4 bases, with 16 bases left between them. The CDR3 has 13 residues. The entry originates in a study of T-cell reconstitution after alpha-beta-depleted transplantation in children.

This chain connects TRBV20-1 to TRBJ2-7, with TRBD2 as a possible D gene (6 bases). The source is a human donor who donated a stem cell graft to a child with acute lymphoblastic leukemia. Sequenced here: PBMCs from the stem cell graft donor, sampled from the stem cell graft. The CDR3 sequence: CSAKGTDSYEQYF. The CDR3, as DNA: TGCAGTGCAAAGGGGACTGACTCATACGAGCAGTACTTC.